The rows below give T cell receptor beta chains drawn from one sample of a study of T cells in Graves' hyperthyroidism and ophthalmopathy. TCRdb re-derived calls from the multiplex PCR reads in MiXCR, one entry per CDR3 protein. The sample holds about 760,000 distinct CDR3 sequences, around a third seen once. Source material: blood. These TCRs come from a woman in her thirties or forties with Graves' hyperthyroidism. The CDR3 runs from the conserved cysteine through the conserved F or W. The D gene is left open where the match is weak. Only part of the rows carry a size: once, few, many, or a class if the clone is expanded.

abundance: once; d_gene: NA; v_gene: TRBV11-2; j_gene: TRBJ2-6; CDR3aa: CASSPRGFSGANVLTF; CDR3nt: TGTGCCAGCAGCCCGCGGGGATTCTCTGGGGCCAACGTCCTGACTTTC
abundance: many; d_gene: NA; v_gene: TRBV7-2; j_gene: TRBJ1-6; CDR3aa: CASSLEGTLNSPLHF; CDR3nt: TGTGCCAGCAGCTTAGAAGGGACACTCAATTCACCCCTCCACTTT
abundance: many; d_gene: NA; v_gene: TRBV10-3; j_gene: TRBJ1-2; CDR3aa: CAITEDTNYGYTF; CDR3nt: TGTGCCATCACGGAAGACACTAACTATGGCTACACCTTC
abundance: few; d_gene: NA; v_gene: TRBV12-5; j_gene: TRBJ1-2; CDR3aa: CASGLLTGPYGYTF; CDR3nt: TGTGCTAGTGGTTTGCTCACAGGGCCCTATGGCTACACCTTC
abundance: NA; d_gene: TRBD2; v_gene: TRBV7-8; j_gene: TRBJ2-7; CDR3aa: CASSQDPASGSGEQYF; CDR3nt: TGTGCCAGCAGCCAAGATCCCGCTAGCGGGAGCGGTGAGCAGTACTTC
abundance: NA; d_gene: NA; v_gene: TRBV2; j_gene: TRBJ1-4; CDR3aa: CASRSLATNEKLFF; CDR3nt: TGTGCCAGCAGGAGTCTAGCAACTAATGAAAAACTGTTTTTT
abundance: few; d_gene: TRBD2; v_gene: TRBV12-3/TRBV12-4; j_gene: TRBJ2-3; CDR3aa: CASSLVLGSGAKYF; CDR3nt: TGTGCCAGCAGCTTAGTACTAGGCAGCGGGGCTAAGTATTTT
abundance: NA; d_gene: NA; v_gene: TRBV7-2; j_gene: TRBJ2-2; CDR3aa: CASSFGPGRMYGELFF; CDR3nt: TGTGCCAGCAGCTTCGGACCCGGACGGATGTACGGGGAGCTGTTTTTT
abundance: NA; d_gene: TRBD2; v_gene: TRBV25-1; j_gene: TRBJ2-7; CDR3aa: CATRPSGSSYEQYF; CDR3nt: TGTGCCACTCGTCCTAGCGGGAGCTCCTACGAGCAGTACTTC
abundance: few; d_gene: NA; v_gene: TRBV4-2; j_gene: TRBJ2-2; CDR3aa: CASRADSAANTGELFF; CDR3nt: TGTGCCAGCAGAGCCGACAGCGCCGCGAACACCGGGGAGCTGTTTTTT
abundance: many; d_gene: TRBD1; v_gene: TRBV2; j_gene: TRBJ2-5; CDR3aa: CASKPTGGGETQYF; CDR3nt: TGTGCCAGCAAACCCACAGGGGGCGGCGAGACCCAGTACTTC
abundance: few; d_gene: TRBD1; v_gene: TRBV6-5; j_gene: TRBJ1-2; CDR3aa: CASSEPHRGNYGYTF; CDR3nt: TGTGCCAGCAGTGAACCACACAGGGGGAACTATGGCTACACCTTC